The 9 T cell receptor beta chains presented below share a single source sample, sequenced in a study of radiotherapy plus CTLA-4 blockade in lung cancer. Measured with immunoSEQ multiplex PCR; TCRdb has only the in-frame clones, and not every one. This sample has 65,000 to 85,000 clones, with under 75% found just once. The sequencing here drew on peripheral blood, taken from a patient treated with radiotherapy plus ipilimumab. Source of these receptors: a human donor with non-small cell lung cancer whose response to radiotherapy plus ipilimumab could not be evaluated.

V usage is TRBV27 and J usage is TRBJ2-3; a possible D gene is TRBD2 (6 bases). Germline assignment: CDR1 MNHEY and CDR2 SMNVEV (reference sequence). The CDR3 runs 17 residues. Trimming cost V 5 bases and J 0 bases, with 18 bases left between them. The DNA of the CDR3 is TGTGCCAGCAGTCTCCCGGGGAGGTGGAGCAGCACAGATACGCAGTATTTT. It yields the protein CASSLPGRWSSTDTQYF.

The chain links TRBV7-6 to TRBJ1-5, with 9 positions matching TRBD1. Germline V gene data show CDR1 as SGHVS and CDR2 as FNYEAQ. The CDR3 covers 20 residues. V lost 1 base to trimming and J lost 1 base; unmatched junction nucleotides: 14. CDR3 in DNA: TGTGCCAGCAGCTTAGAGGGGACAGGGATTAATAATAGGAGCAATCAGCCCCAGCATTTT. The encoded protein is CASSLEGTGINNRSNQPQHF.

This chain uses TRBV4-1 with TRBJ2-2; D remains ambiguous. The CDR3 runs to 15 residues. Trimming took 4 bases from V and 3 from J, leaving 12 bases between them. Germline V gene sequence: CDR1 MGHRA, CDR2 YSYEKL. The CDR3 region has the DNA TGCGCCAGCAGCCCAGCTAGGTTGGACACCGGGGAGCTGTTTTTT. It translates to CASSPARLDTGELFF.

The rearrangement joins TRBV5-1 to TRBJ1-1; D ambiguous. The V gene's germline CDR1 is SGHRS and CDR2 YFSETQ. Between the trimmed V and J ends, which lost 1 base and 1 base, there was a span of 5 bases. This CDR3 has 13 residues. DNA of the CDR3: TGCGCCAGCAGCTTGAGCGAGAACACTGAAGCTTTCTTT. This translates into CASSLSENTEAFF.

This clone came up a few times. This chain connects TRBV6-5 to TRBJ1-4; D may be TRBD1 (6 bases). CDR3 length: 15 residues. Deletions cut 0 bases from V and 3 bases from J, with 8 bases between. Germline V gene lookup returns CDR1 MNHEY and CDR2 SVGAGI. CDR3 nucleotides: TGTGCCAGCAGTTACTCGACAGGTGCTAATGAAAAACTGTTTTTT. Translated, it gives CASSYSTGANEKLFF.

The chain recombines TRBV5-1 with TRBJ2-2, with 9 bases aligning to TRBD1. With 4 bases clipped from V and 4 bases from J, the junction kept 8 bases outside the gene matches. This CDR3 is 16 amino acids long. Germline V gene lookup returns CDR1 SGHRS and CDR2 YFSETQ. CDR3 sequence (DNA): TGCGCCAGCAGCACCCGGGACAGGGTCGTCACCGGGGAGCTGTTTTTT. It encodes CASSTRDRVVTGELFF.

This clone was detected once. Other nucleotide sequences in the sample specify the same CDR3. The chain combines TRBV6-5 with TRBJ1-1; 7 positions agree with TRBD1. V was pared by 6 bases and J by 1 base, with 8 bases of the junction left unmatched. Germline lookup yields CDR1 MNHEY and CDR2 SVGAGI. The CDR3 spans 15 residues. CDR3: CASSRRQGGNTEAFF. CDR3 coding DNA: TGTGCCAGCAGCCGACGACAGGGCGGGAACACTGAAGCTTTCTTT.

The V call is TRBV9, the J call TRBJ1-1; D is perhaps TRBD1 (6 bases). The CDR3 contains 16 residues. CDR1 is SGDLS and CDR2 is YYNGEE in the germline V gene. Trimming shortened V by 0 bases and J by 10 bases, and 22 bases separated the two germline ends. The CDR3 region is CASSVEPDRPEGGAFF. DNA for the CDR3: TGTGCCAGCAGCGTAGAACCCGATCGCCCCGAAGGGGGAGCTTTCTTT.

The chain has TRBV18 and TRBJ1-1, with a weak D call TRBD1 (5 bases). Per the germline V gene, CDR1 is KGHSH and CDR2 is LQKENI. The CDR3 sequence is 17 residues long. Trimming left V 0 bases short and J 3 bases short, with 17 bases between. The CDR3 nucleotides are TGTGCCAGCTCACCACCCTCTGGGACGCCGGGGGACACTGAAGCTTTCTTT. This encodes CASSPPSGTPGDTEAFF. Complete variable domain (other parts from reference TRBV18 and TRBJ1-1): NAGVMQNPRHLVRRRGQEARLRCSPMKGHSHVYWYRQLPEEGLKFMVYLQKENIIDESGMPKERFSAEFPKEGPSILRIQQVVRGDSAAYFCASSPPSGTPGDTEAFFGQGTRLTVV.